These 14 T cell receptor beta chains were all obtained from the same sample, sequenced in a study of blood T cell repertoires in COVID-19. The table came from immunoSEQ multiplex PCR; TCRdb's copy has only in-frame clones and leaves some out. The profile shows 150,000 or so clones, about 80% of them singletons. The sequenced sample consisted of PBMCs or T cells enriched from blood (not recorded which). The source of these receptors is a woman aged 45-65 years who had recovered from COVID-19.

This rearrangement joins TRBV27 to TRBJ2-2, with TRBD2 as a possible D gene (6 bases). Germline values: CDR1 MNHEY, CDR2 SMNVEV (reference sequence). With 2 bases removed from V and 4 bases from J, the gap between germline ends came to 11 bases. CDR3 length: 15 residues. The CDR3 nucleotides are TGTGCCAGCAGTTTAAGCGGGTTCGCCACCGGGGAGCTGTTTTTT. It codes for CASSLSGFATGELFF.

The rearrangement joins TRBV28 to TRBJ2-2; 8 positions match TRBD2. Germline loops: CDR1 MDHEN, CDR2 SYDVKM. The CDR3 is 22 amino acids. V shed 0 bases and J 3 bases; nucleotides not matched to a gene: 21. The CDR3 protein is CASSLWPGSGAGVGRYTGELFF. Written as DNA, the CDR3 is TGTGCCAGCAGTTTATGGCCTGGATCGGGAGCGGGAGTAGGTAGATACACCGGGGAGCTGTTTTTT.

J is TRBJ1-4 and V is TRBV21-1. TRBV21-1 is recorded as a pseudogene. There are 17 residues in the CDR3. This chain's CDR3 is CATPAGGPFATNEKLFF. The CDR3 coding sequence is TGTGCCACCCCCGCCGGAGGGCCCTTTGCAACTAATGAAAAACTGTTTTTT.

This clone has only a few counts. V usage is TRBV10-2 and J usage is TRBJ1-1, with TRBD1 identical over 7 bases. Germline V gene sequence: CDR1 WSHSY, CDR2 SAAADI. The CDR3 is 13 amino acids. The V and J ends lost 4 bases and 11 bases, in that order; junction bases with no gene match: 10. CDR3 sequence: CASSGNRGLGAFF. Written as DNA, the CDR3 is TGCGCCAGCAGTGGGAACAGGGGTCTCGGGGCTTTCTTT.

V and J are TRBV29-1 and TRBJ2-7; 9 positions agree with TRBD1. Trimming took 6 bases from V and 2 from J; bases not matched to a gene: 8. The CDR3 consists of 14 residues. CDR1 is SQVTM and CDR2 is ANQGSEA in the germline V gene. This CDR3 is CSVETGGGAYEQYF. For the CDR3, the DNA is TGCAGCGTCGAGACAGGGGGGGGTGCCTACGAGCAGTACTTC.

The chain uses TRBV14 and TRBJ1-2; a possible D gene is TRBD1 (5 bases). Germline V gene sequence: CDR1 SGHDN, CDR2 FVKESK. The CDR3 is 13 residues long. The V end was cut by 1 base, the J end by 8 bases, with 11 bases between. CDR3 loop: CASSQVGGMGYTF. CDR3 coding DNA: TGTGCCAGCAGCCAAGTCGGGGGAATGGGCTACACCTTC.

This clone showed up many times. The chain recombines TRBV27 with TRBJ1-2, with no clear D. Germline loops: CDR1 MNHEY, CDR2 SMNVEV (reference sequence). The CDR3 contains 13 residues. The V end lost 2 bases, the J end lost 5 bases, and 9 bases lay between the germline ends. CDR3 in amino acids: CASSLNVEYGYTF. For the CDR3, the DNA is TGTGCCAGCAGTTTAAACGTAGAATATGGCTACACCTTC.

This clone was found many times. V usage is TRBV7-9 and J usage is TRBJ1-5; D ambiguous. Germline V gives CDR1 SEHNR, CDR2 FQNEAQ (reference sequence). This CDR3 contains 16 residues. V was trimmed by 2 bases and J by 0 bases, leaving 11 bases between them. The chain's CDR3 is CASSLSTQSSNQPQHF. The CDR3 DNA reads TGTGCCAGCAGCTTATCCACTCAAAGTAGCAATCAGCCCCAGCATTTT.

The sample holds one count of this clone. This chain connects TRBV10-3 to TRBJ1-5, with D maybe TRBD1 (5 bases). The V gene's germline CDR1 is ENHRY and CDR2 SYGVKD. The V end was cut by 3 bases, the J end by 3 bases, with 12 bases between. This CDR3 spans 15 amino acids. The CDR3, as DNA: TGTGCCATCAGTGACAGGGTAGATGACAATCAGCCCCAGCATTTT. It codes for CAISDRVDDNQPQHF.

This clone was detected only a few times. Other DNA sequences from this sample encode an identical CDR3 as well. This chain joins TRBV19 and TRBJ1-6; TRBD1 matches at 8 bases. The CDR3 has 15 residues. CDR1 is LNHDA, CDR2 SQIVND, per germline (reference sequence). V lost 3 bases, J lost 4 bases, and 2 bases stayed unmatched. The CDR3 coding sequence is TGTGCCAGTAGTATGACAGGGGATTATAATTCACCCCTCCACTTT. This sequence encodes CASSMTGDYNSPLHF. The full variable domain, its missing parts supplied by reference TRBV19 and TRBJ1-6, is DGGITQSPKYLFRKEGQNVTLSCEQNLNHDAMYWYRQDPGQGLRLIYYSQIVNDFQKGDIAEGYSVSREKKESFPLTVTSAQKNPTAFYLCASSMTGDYNSPLHFGNGTRLTVT.

This clone was seen just once. This sequence joins TRBV29-1 and TRBJ1-1; D possibly corresponds to TRBD1 (6 bases). The CDR3 extends over 14 amino acids. V was pared by 8 bases and J by 3 bases, with 19 bases between. The germline V gene has CDR1 SQVTM and CDR2 ANQGSEA. CDR3 sequence reads: CSTRGGRGDTEAFF. For the CDR3, the DNA is TGCAGCACCCGGGGGGGGCGAGGGGACACTGAAGCTTTCTTT.

The rearrangement joins TRBV28 to TRBJ2-5; 9 bases match TRBD2. There are 14 residues in the CDR3. The V segment lost 6 bases and the J segment 5 bases; nucleotides outside the gene matches: 7. Germline V CDR1 and CDR2: MDHEN, SYDVKM. CDR3 sequence: CASSPTSGEETQYF. The CDR3 DNA sequence: TGTGCCAGCAGCCCGACTAGCGGAGAGGAGACCCAGTACTTC.

The chain uses TRBV28 and TRBJ1-1; perhaps TRBD1 as D (6 bases). CDR1 MDHEN and CDR2 SYDVKM come from the germline V gene. CDR3 length: 14 amino acids. The V and J ends lost 7 bases and 0 bases respectively, with 12 bases between them. The DNA of the CDR3 is TGTGCCAGCACACGGACAGCCCTGAACACTGAAGCTTTCTTT. Translating it yields CASTRTALNTEAFF.

The rearrangement links TRBV25-1 to TRBJ2-3; 11 bases fit TRBD2. V lost 4 bases and J lost 5; bases outside the gene matches: 2. The germline CDR1 and CDR2 sequences are MGHDK and SYGVNS. The length of the CDR3 is 14 residues. The CDR3 sequence is CASSVAGGGDTQYF. The DNA for the CDR3 is TGTGCCAGCAGTGTAGCGGGGGGGGGAGATACGCAGTATTTT.